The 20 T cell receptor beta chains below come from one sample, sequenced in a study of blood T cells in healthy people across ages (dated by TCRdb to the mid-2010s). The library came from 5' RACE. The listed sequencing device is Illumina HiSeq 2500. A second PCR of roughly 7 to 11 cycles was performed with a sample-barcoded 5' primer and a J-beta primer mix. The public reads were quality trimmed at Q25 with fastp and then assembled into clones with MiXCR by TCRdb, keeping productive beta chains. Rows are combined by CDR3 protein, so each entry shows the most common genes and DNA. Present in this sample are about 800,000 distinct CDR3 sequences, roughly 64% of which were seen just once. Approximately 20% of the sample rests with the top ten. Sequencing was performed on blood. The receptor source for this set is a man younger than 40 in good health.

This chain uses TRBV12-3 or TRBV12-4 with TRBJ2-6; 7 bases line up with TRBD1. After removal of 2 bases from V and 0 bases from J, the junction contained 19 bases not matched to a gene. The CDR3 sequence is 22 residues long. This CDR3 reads CASSLRPGRKRDSFSGANVLTF. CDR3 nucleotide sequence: TGTGCCAGCAGTTTAAGGCCCGGTAGGAAACGGGACAGTTTCTCTGGGGCCAACGTCCTGACTTTC.

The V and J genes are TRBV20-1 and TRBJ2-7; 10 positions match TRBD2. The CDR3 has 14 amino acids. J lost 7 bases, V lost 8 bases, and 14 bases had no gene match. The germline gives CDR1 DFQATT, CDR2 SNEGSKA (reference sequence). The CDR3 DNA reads TGCAGTAGTCTTAGCGGGAGGTTGAACAATGAGCAGTACTTC. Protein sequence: CSSLSGRLNNEQYF.

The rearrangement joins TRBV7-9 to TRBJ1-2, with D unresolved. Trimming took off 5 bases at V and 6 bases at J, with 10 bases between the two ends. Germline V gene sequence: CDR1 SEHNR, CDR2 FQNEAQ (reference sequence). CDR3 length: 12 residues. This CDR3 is CASSRVPNGYTF. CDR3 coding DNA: TGTGCCAGCAGCAGGGTTCCGAATGGCTACACCTTC. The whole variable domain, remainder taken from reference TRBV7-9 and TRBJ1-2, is DTGVSQNPRHKITKRGQNVTFRCDPISEHNRLYWYRQTLGQGPEFLTYFQNEAQLEKSRLLSDRFSAERPKGSFSTLEIQRTEQGDSAMYLCASSRVPNGYTFGSGTRLTVV.

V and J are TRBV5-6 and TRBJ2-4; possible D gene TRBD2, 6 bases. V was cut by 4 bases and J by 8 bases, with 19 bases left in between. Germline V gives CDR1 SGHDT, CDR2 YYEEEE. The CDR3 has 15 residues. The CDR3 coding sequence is TGTGCCAGCAGCCTAAACCCGGGACTTCAAGACATTCAGTACTTC. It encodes CASSLNPGLQDIQYF.

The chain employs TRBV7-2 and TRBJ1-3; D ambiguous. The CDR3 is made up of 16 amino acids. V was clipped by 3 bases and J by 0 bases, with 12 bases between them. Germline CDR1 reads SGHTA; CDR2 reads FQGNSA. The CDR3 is CASSFTMPGSGNTIYF. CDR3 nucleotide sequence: TGTGCCAGCAGCTTTACTATGCCCGGCTCTGGAAACACCATATATTTT.

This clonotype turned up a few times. In DNA, the CDR3 is TGTGCCAGCAGCGTAGCCCAGGGACTAGACGTCACAGATACGCAGTATTTT. Encoded protein: CASSVAQGLDVTDTQYF. The rearrangement uses TRBV9 and TRBJ2-3, with 8 nucleotides matching TRBD2. From germline, CDR1 is SGDLS and CDR2 YYNGEE. CDR3 length: 17 amino acids. After removal of 0 bases from V and 2 bases from J, the junction contained 8 bases not matched to a gene.

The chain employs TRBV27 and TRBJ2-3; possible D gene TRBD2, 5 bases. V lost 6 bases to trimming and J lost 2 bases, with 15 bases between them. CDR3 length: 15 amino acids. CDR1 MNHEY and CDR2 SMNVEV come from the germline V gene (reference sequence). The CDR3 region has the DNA TGTGCCAGCAGCCCCGGGGTAGGCAACACAGATACGCAGTATTTT. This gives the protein CASSPGVGNTDTQYF.

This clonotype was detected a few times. DNA for the CDR3: TGTGCCAGCAGCTTAGCTCATTCGGGCAACTATGGCTACACCTTC. Its protein product is CASSLAHSGNYGYTF. The chain has TRBV7-2 and TRBJ1-2, with D unclear. Germline lookup yields CDR1 SGHTA and CDR2 FQGNSA. The CDR3 extends over 15 amino acids. V lost 0 bases and J 2 bases, leaving 10 bases between the germline ends.

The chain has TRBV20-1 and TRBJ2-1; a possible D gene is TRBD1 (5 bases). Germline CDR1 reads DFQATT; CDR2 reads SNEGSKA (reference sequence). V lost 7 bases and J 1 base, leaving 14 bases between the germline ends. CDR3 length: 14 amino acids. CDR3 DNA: TGCAGTGTCTGGACATCAAGGTCCTACAATGAGCAGTTCTTC. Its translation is CSVWTSRSYNEQFF.

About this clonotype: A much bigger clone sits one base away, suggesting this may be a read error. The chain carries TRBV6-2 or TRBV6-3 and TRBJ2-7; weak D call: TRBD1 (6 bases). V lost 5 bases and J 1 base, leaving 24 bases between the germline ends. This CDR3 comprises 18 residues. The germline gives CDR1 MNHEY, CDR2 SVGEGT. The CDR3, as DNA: TGTGCCAGCAGTCAAGGGACAAGGGGTCAGCGGCAATCCTACGAGCAGTACTTC. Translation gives CASSQGTRGQRQSYEQYF.

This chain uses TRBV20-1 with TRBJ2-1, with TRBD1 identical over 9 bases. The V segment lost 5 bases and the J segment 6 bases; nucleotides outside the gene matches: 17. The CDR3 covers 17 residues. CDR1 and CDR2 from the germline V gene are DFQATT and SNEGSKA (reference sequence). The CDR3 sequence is CSAPQTHRGLGINEQFF. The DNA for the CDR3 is TGCAGTGCTCCCCAAACACACAGGGGGCTCGGGATCAATGAGCAGTTCTTC.

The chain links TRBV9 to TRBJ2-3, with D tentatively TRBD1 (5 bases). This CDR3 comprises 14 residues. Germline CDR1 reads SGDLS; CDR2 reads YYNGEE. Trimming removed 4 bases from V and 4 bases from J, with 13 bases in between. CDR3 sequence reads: CASSLPGAADTQYF. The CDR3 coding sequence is TGTGCCAGCAGCCTCCCTGGGGCCGCAGATACGCAGTATTTT.

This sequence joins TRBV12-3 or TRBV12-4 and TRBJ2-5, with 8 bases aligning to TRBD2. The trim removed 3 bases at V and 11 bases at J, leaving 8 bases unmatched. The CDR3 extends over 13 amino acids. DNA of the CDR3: TGTGCCAGCAGTTTCGGGGGGGAGTGGGAGCAGTACTTC. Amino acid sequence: CASSFGGEWEQYF.

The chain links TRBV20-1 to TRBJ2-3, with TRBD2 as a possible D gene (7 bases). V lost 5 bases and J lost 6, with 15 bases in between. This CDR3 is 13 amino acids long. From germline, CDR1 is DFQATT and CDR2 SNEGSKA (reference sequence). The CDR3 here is CSALRGPSDTQYF. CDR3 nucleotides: TGCAGTGCTTTGCGGGGGCCCTCGGATACGCAGTATTTT.

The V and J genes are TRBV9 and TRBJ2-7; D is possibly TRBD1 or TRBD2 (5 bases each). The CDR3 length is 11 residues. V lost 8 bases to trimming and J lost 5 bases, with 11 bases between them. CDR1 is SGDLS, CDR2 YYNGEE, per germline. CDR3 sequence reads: CASGKGHEQYF. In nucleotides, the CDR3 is TGTGCCAGTGGAAAGGGACACGAGCAGTACTTC.

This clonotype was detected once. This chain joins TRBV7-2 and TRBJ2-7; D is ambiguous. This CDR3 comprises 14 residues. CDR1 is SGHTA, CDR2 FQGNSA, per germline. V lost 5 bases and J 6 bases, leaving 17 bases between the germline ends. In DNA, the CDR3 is TGTGCCAGCAGCCCGACACTCCCGCAGAGCGAGCAGTACTTC. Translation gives CASSPTLPQSEQYF.

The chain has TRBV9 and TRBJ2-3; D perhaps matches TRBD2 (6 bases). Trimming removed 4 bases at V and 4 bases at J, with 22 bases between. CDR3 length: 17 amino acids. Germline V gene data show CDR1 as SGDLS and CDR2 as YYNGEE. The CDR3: CASSPRGSGLPPDTQYF. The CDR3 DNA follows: TGTGCCAGCAGCCCCCGCGGATCGGGACTCCCACCAGATACGCAGTATTTT.

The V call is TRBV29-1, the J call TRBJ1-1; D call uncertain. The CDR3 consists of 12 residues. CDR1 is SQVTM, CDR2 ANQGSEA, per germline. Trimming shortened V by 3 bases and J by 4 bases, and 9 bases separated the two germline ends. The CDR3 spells CSVELGTTEAFF. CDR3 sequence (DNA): TGCAGCGTTGAGCTGGGAACCACTGAAGCTTTCTTT.

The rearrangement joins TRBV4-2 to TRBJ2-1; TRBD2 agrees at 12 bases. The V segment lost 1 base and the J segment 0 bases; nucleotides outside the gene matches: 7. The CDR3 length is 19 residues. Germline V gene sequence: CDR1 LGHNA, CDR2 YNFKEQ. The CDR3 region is CASSQGGTSGPGSYNEQFF. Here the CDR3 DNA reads TGTGCCAGCAGCCAAGGTGGGACTAGCGGGCCCGGCTCCTACAATGAGCAGTTCTTC.

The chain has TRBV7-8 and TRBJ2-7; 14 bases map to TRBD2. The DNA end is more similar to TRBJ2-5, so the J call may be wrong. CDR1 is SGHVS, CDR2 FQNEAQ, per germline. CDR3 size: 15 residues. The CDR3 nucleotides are TGTGCCAGCAGCGAGGGACTAGCGGGAGTTAAGACCCAGTACTTC. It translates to CASSEGLAGVKTQYF.